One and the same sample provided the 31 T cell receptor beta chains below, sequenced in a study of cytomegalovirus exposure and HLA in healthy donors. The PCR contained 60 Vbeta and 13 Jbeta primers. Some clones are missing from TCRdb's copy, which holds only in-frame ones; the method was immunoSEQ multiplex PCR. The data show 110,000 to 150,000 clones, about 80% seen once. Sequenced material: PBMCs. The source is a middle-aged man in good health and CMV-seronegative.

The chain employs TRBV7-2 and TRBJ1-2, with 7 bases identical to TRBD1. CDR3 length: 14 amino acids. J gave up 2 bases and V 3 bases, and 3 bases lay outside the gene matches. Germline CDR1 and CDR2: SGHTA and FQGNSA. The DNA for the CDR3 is TGTGCCAGCAGCTTCGGGACAGCGAACTATGGCTACACCTTC. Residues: CASSFGTANYGYTF.

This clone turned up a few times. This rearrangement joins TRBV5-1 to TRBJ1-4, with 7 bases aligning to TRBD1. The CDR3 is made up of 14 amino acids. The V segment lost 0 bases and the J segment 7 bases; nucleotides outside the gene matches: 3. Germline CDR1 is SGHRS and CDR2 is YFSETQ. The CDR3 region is CASSLVQGSEKLFF. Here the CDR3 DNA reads TGCGCCAGCAGCTTGGTACAGGGGAGTGAAAAACTGTTTTTT. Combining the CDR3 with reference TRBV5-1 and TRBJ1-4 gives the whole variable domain KAGVTQTPRYLIKTRGQQVTLSCSPISGHRSVSWYQQTPGQGLQFLFEYFSETQRNKGNFPGRFSGRQFSNSRSEMNVSTLELGDSALYLCASSLVQGSEKLFFGSGTQLSVL.

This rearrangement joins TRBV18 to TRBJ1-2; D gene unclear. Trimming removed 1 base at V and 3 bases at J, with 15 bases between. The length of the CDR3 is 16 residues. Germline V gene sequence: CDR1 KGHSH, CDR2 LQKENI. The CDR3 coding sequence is TGTGCCAGCTCACCACGGCGAGGCGAGGAAGACTATGGCTACACCTTC. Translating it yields CASSPRRGEEDYGYTF.

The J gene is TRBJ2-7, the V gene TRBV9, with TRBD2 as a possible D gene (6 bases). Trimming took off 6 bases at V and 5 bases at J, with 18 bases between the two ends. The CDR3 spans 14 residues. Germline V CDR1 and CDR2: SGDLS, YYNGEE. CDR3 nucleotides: TGTGCCAGCACCTCGTTGCAGGGAGGCCACGAGCAGTACTTC. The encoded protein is CASTSLQGGHEQYF. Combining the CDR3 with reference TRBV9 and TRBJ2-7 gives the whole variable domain DSGVTQTPKHLITATGQRVTLRCSPRSGDLSVYWYQQSLDQGLQFLIQYYNGEERAKGNILERFSAQQFPDLHSELNLSSLELGDSALYFCASTSLQGGHEQYFGPGTRLTVT.

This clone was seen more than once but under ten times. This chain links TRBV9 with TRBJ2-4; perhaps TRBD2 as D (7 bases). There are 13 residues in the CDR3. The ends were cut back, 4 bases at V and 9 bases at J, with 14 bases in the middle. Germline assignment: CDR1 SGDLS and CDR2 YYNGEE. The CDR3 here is CASSLSGGVIQYF. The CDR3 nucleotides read TGTGCCAGCAGCCTCTCGGGGGGCGTCATTCAGTACTTC.

CDR3 protein: CASGKQGTSYEQYF. In nucleotides, the CDR3 is TGTGCCAGCGGGAAACAGGGAACCTCCTACGAGCAGTACTTC. The chain recombines TRBV6-5 with TRBJ2-7; TRBD1 might be the D (6 bases). V shed 8 bases and J shed 0 bases, with 14 bases lying between them. The CDR3 is 14 amino acids. Germline assignment: CDR1 MNHEY and CDR2 SVGAGI.

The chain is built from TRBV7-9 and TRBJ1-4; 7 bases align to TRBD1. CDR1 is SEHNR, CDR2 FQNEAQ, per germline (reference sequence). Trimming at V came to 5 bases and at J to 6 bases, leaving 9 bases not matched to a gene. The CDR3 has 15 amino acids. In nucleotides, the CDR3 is TGTGCCAGCAGCACGACAGGGTTGGAGGATGAAAAACTGTTTTTT. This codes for CASSTTGLEDEKLFF. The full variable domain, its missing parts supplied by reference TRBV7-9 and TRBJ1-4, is DTGVSQNPRHKITKRGQNVTFRCDPISEHNRLYWYRQTLGQGPEFLTYFQNEAQLEKSRLLSDRFSAERPKGSFSTLEIQRTEQGDSAMYLCASSTTGLEDEKLFFGSGTQLSVL.

CDR3 loop: CASSQDRGTNTGELFF. CDR3 DNA: TGCGCCAGCAGCCAAGATCGGGGGACGAACACCGGGGAGCTGTTTTTT. The rearrangement joins TRBV4-3 to TRBJ2-2; the D gene is possibly TRBD2 (6 bases). With 0 bases removed from V and 0 bases from J, the gap between germline ends came to 8 bases. The CDR3 spans 16 residues. Germline V gene lookup returns CDR1 LGHNA and CDR2 YSLEER.

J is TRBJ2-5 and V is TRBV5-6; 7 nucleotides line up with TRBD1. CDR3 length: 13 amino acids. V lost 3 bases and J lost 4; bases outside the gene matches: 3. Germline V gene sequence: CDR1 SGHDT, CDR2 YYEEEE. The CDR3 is CASSYTGVETQYF. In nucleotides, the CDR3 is TGTGCCAGCAGCTATACAGGGGTAGAGACCCAGTACTTC.

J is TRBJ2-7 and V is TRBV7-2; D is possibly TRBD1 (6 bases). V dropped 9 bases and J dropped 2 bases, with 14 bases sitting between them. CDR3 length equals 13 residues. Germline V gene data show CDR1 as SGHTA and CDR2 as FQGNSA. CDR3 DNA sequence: TGTGCCAGTAAGACACAGGGCACCTACGAGCAGTACTTC. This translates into CASKTQGTYEQYF.

The CDR3 DNA follows: TGTGCCAGCAGCTCTACCCGCCCGGAGCAGTTCTTC. As protein: CASSSTRPEQFF. This chain joins TRBV7-6 and TRBJ2-1, with D uncertain. Trimming cost V 4 bases and J 10 bases, with 11 bases left between them. CDR3 length equals 12 residues. Germline V gene sequence: CDR1 SGHVS, CDR2 FNYEAQ.

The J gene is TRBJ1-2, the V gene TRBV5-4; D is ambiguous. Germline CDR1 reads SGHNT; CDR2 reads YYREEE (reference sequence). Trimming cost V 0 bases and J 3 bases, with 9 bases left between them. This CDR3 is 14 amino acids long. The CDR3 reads CASSLDGGYYGYTF. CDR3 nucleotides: TGTGCCAGCAGCTTGGATGGCGGGTACTATGGCTACACCTTC.

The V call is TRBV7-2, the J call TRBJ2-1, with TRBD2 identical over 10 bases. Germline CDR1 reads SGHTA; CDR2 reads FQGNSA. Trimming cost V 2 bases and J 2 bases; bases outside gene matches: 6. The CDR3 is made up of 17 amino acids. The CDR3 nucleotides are TGTGCCAGCAGCTTAAGAGCTAGCGGGGGAGCCTACAATGAGCAGTTCTTC. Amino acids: CASSLRASGGAYNEQFF.

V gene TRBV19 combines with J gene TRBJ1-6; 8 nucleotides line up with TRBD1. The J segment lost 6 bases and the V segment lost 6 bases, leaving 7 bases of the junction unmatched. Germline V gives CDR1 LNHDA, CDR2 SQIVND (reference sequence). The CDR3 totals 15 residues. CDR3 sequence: CASRLSGTGNSPLHF. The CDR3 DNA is TGTGCCAGTAGATTATCCGGGACAGGTAATTCACCCCTCCACTTT.

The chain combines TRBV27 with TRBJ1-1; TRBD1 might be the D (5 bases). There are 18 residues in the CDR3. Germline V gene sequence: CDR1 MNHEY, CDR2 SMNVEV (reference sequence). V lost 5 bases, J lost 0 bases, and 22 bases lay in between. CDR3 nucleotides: TGTGCCAGCAGTCCTACCCGCAAGGGACTTCCCATGAACACTGAAGCTTTCTTT. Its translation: CASSPTRKGLPMNTEAFF.

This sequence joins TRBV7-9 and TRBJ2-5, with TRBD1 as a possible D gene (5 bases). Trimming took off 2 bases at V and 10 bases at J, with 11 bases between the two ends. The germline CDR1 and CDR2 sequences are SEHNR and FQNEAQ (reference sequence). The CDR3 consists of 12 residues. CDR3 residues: CASSLKGSVQYF. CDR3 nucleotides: TGTGCCAGCAGCTTAAAGGGGTCTGTCCAGTACTTC.

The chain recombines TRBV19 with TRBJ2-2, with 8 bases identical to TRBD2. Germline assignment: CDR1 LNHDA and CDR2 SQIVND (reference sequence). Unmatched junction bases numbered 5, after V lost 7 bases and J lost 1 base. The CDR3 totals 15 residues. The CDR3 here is CASNSGAMNTGELFF. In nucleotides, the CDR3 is TGTGCCAGTAATAGCGGGGCAATGAACACCGGGGAGCTGTTTTTT.

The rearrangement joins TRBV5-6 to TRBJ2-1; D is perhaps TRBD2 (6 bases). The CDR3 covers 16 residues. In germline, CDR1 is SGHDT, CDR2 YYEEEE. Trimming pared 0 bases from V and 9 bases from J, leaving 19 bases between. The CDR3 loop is CASSLVYRLVGFEQFF. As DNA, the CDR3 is TGTGCCAGCAGCTTGGTTTACAGACTAGTGGGTTTTGAGCAGTTCTTC.

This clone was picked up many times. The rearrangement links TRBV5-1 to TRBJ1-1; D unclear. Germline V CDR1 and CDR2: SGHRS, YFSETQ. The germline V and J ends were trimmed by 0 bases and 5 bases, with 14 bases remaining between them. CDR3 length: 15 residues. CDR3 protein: CASSLDGRTGTEAFF. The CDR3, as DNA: TGCGCCAGCAGCTTGGATGGTAGGACGGGAACTGAAGCTTTCTTT.

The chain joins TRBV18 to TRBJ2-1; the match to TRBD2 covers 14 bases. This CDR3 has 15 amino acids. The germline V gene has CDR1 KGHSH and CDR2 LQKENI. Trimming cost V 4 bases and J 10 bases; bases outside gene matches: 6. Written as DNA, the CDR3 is TGTGCCAGCTCACAGGGACTAGCGGGGGCCGGGGAGCAGTTCTTC. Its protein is CASSQGLAGAGEQFF.

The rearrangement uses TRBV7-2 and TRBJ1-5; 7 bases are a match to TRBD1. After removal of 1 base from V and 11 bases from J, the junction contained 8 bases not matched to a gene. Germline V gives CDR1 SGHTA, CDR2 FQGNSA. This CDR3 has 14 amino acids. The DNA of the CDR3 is TGTGCCAGCAGCTTAGAACGCGTCACAGGGGCCCAGCATTTT. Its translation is CASSLERVTGAQHF.

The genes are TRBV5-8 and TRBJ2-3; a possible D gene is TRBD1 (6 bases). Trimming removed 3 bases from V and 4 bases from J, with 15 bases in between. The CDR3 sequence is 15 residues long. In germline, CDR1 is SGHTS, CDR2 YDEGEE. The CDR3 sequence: CASSSQGEGADTQYF. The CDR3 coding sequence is TGTGCCAGCAGCTCACAGGGAGAGGGAGCAGATACGCAGTATTTT.

In DNA form, the CDR3 reads TGCAGCGTCGAACAACAGGGTGGCTATGGCTACACCTTC. The encoded protein is CSVEQQGGYGYTF. The chain couples TRBV29-1 to TRBJ1-2; D might be TRBD1 (6 bases). Germline V gives CDR1 SQVTM, CDR2 ANQGSEA. This CDR3 region has 13 residues. V was cut by 6 bases and J by 4 bases, with 15 bases left in between.

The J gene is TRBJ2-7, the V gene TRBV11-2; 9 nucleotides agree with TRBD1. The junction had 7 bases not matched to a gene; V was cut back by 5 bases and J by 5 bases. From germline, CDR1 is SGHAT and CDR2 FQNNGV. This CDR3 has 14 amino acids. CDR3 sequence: CASSNRDRAHEQYF. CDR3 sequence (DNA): TGTGCCAGCAGCAACCGGGACAGGGCACACGAGCAGTACTTC.

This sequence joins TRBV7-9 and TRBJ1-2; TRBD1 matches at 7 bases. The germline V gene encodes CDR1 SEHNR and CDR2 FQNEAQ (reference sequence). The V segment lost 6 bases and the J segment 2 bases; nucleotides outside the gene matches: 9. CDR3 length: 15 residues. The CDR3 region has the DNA TGTGCCAGCAGGGAACCGACAGGGATGAACTATGGCTACACCTTC. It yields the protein CASREPTGMNYGYTF.

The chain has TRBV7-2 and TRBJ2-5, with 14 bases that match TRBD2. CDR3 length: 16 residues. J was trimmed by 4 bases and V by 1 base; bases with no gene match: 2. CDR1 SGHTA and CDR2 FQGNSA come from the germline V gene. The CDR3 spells CASSLVGLAGGETQYF. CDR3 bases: TGTGCCAGCAGCTTAGTTGGACTAGCGGGGGGAGAGACCCAGTACTTC.

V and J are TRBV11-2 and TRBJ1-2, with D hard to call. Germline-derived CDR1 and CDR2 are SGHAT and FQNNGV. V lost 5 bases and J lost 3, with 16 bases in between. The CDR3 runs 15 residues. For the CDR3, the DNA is TGTGCCAGCAGCGTCTACAGCTCACTGGACTATGGCTACACCTTC. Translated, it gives CASSVYSSLDYGYTF. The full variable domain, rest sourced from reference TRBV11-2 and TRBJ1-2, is EAGVAQSPRYKIIEKRQSVAFWCNPISGHATLYWYQQILGQGPKLLIQFQNNGVVDDSQLPKDRFSAERLKGVDSTLKIQPAKLEDSAVYLCASSVYSSLDYGYTFGSGTRLTVV.

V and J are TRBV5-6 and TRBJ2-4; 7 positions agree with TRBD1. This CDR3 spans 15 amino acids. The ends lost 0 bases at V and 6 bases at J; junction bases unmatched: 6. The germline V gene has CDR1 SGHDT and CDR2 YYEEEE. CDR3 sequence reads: CASSLDRGAGNIQYF. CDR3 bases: TGTGCCAGCAGCTTGGACAGGGGCGCGGGAAACATTCAGTACTTC.

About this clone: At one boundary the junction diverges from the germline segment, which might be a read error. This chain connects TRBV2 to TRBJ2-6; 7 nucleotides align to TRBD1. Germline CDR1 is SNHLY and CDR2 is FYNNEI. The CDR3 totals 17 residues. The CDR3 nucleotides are TGTGCCAGCAGGGAAGACAGGGCGCGCTCTGGGGCCAACGTCCTGACTTTC. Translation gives CASREDRARSGANVLTF.

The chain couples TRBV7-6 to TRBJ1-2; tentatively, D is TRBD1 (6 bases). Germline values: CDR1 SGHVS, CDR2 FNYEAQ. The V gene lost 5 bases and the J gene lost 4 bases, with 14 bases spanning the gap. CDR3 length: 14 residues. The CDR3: CASSRTQGSYGYTF. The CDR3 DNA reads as TGTGCCAGCAGCCGCACCCAGGGGTCCTATGGCTACACCTTC.

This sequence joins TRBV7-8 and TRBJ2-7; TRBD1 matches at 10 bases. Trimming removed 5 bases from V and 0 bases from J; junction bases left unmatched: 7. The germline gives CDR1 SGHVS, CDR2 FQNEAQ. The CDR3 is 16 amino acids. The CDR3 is CASSATGTGASYEQYF. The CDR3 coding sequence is TGTGCCAGCAGCGCGACCGGGACAGGGGCCTCCTACGAGCAGTACTTC.